Each of the 32 T cell receptor beta chains below was sequenced from the same sample in a study of CD8+ T cells in alopecia areata (dated by TCRdb to 2017 to 2018). The library was obtained by the immunoSEQ multiplex PCR assay. For TCR sequencing, RNA was extracted from every sample and reverse transcribed into cDNA to serve as template. Here the immuneACCESS table is served through TCRdb, limited to in-frame sequences with V and J called. Missing clones are a known gap in these copies; in checked studies unresolved V genes cover under half, and the rest lacks a known reason. The table for this sample lists approximately 200,000 clones; approximately 40% of them were counted only once. Roughly 2.6% of the sample lies in the top ten. The treatment or condition label on this specimen signifies: oral pan-JAK inhibitor, 5-10 mg twice daily. Sequencing used CD4+ T cells sorted from blood, obtained at approximately week 39, from a patient treated with tofacitinib. These receptors were taken from a human donor with alopecia areata.

This chain joins TRBV4-3 and TRBJ2-3; 12 bases fit TRBD2. In germline, CDR1 is LGHNA, CDR2 YSLEER. V lost 2 bases to trimming and J lost 6 bases; unmatched junction nucleotides: 9. The CDR3 spans 17 residues. CDR3 protein: CASSQWASGRASDTQYF. The CDR3, as DNA: TGCGCCAGCAGCCAATGGGCTAGCGGGAGGGCCTCGGATACGCAGTATTTT.

The V and J genes are TRBV5-1 and TRBJ2-5; D is perhaps TRBD2 (5 bases). Between the trimmed V and J ends, which lost 5 bases and 3 bases, there was a span of 17 bases. The germline CDR1 and CDR2 sequences are SGHRS and YFSETQ. The CDR3 consists of 15 residues. The CDR3 bases are TGCGCCAGCAGGCAAAGCGGAATCTCCAAAGAGACCCAGTACTTC. It specifies CASRQSGISKETQYF. Based on the CDR3 plus reference TRBV5-1 and TRBJ2-5, the full variable domain is KAGVTQTPRYLIKTRGQQVTLSCSPISGHRSVSWYQQTPGQGLQFLFEYFSETQRNKGNFPGRFSGRQFSNSRSEMNVSTLELGDSALYLCASRQSGISKETQYFGPGTRLLVL.

Here the CDR3 reads CASSLWAPSNQPQHF. Here the CDR3 DNA reads TGTGCCAGCAGTTTATGGGCCCCGAGCAATCAGCCCCAGCATTTT. J is TRBJ1-5 and V is TRBV28; D not resolved. The CDR3 sequence is 15 residues long. Germline CDR1 is MDHEN and CDR2 is SYDVKM. Trimming stripped 0 bases from V and 1 base from J, with 7 bases between.

The sample holds a few counts of this clone. This chain uses TRBV9 with TRBJ2-6; no definite D call. Per the germline V gene, CDR1 is SGDLS and CDR2 is YYNGEE. CDR3 length: 14 residues. Trimming removed 0 bases at V and 4 bases at J, with 5 bases between. The CDR3 nucleotides are TGTGCCAGCAGCGTAGTTTCGGGGGCCAACGTCCTGACTTTC. Its protein is CASSVVSGANVLTF. Looking up the rest from reference TRBV9 and TRBJ2-6 gives the full variable domain: DSGVTQTPKHLITATGQRVTLRCSPRSGDLSVYWYQQSLDQGLQFLIQYYNGEERAKGNILERFSAQQFPDLHSELNLSSLELGDSALYFCASSVVSGANVLTFGAGSRLTVL.

J is TRBJ2-7 and V is TRBV6-6; D is perhaps TRBD2 (6 bases). The V gene lost 2 bases and the J gene lost 0 bases, with 8 bases spanning the gap. Germline CDR1 reads MNHNY; CDR2 reads SVGAGI (reference sequence). The CDR3 has 14 amino acids. As DNA, the CDR3 is TGTGCCAGCAGTTACGGCGGGAACTCCTACGAGCAGTACTTC. This encodes CASSYGGNSYEQYF.

This chain uses TRBV20-1 with TRBJ2-5; maybe TRBD2 (5 bases). Germline V gene lookup returns CDR1 DFQATT and CDR2 SNEGSKA (reference sequence). The CDR3 contains 10 residues. CDR3 loop: CGSGLETQYF. CDR3 DNA sequence: TGCGGGTCAGGACTGGAGACCCAGTACTTC.

The V and J genes are TRBV6-5 and TRBJ1-4, with D unresolved. Germline values: CDR1 MNHEY, CDR2 SVGAGI. The germline V and J ends were trimmed by 4 bases and 7 bases, with 7 bases remaining between them. CDR3 length: 12 amino acids. CDR3 DNA sequence: TGTGCCAGCAGTTTCCTTGGTGAAAAACTGTTTTTT. It translates to CASSFLGEKLFF.

This sequence joins TRBV6-5 and TRBJ1-1; perhaps TRBD1 as D (5 bases). V was trimmed by 5 bases and J by 6 bases, leaving 16 bases between them. The CDR3 consists of 14 residues. Per germline, CDR1 MNHEY and CDR2 SVGAGI. The CDR3 sequence: CASSNRDRKPEAFF. The DNA of the CDR3 is TGTGCCAGCAGTAACCGGGACCGAAAGCCTGAAGCTTTCTTT.

The chain employs TRBV29-1 and TRBJ1-3; D is undetermined. This CDR3 has 14 amino acids. Trimming removed 6 bases from V and 0 bases from J, with 12 bases in between. Looked up from germline, CDR1 is SQVTM and CDR2 is ANQGSEA. CDR3 amino acids: CSVDLMDSGNTIYF. The CDR3 nucleotides read TGCAGCGTCGATTTGATGGACTCTGGAAACACCATATATTTT.

The chain has TRBV9 and TRBJ1-2; D is uncertain. Germline-derived CDR1 and CDR2 are SGDLS and YYNGEE. The CDR3 has 13 amino acids. V lost 1 base and J 6 bases, leaving 10 bases between the germline ends. CDR3 amino acids: CASSVSKGDGYTF. The CDR3 region has the DNA TGTGCCAGCAGCGTATCAAAGGGTGATGGCTACACCTTC.

This clone turned up a few times. V and J are TRBV29-1 and TRBJ2-7; D gene uncertain. CDR3 size: 12 residues. CDR1 SQVTM and CDR2 ANQGSEA come from the germline V gene. This CDR3 is CRAPDSVYEQYF. The CDR3 DNA sequence: TGCAGAGCTCCGGATTCCGTATACGAGCAGTACTTC.

The rearrangement links TRBV10-3 to TRBJ2-5; D possibly corresponds to TRBD1 (6 bases). The germline CDR1 and CDR2 sequences are ENHRY and SYGVKD. The CDR3 spans 15 residues. V was clipped by 3 bases and J by 3 bases, with 14 bases between them. CDR3 loop: CAISDGDIEKETQYF. Here the CDR3 DNA reads TGTGCCATCAGTGACGGGGACATTGAAAAAGAGACCCAGTACTTC.

The chain combines TRBV2 with TRBJ2-5; 10 bases agree with TRBD1. Germline CDR1 is SNHLY and CDR2 is FYNNEI. The V and J ends lost 5 bases and 4 bases, in that order; junction bases with no gene match: 1. This CDR3 has 13 amino acids. CDR3 bases: TGTGCCAGCAGTCGGGACAGGGGAGAGACCCAGTACTTC. Amino acid sequence: CASSRDRGETQYF.

The chain uses TRBV4-2 and TRBJ2-3, with D possibly TRBD1 on 5 matching bases. Germline-derived CDR1 and CDR2 are LGHNA and YNFKEQ. Trimming stripped 4 bases from V and 0 bases from J, with 11 bases between. The CDR3 consists of 15 residues. In DNA, the CDR3 is TGTGCCAGCAGCCGGGGCGGATCTAGCACAGATACGCAGTATTTT. Translating gives CASSRGGSSTDTQYF.

This chain uses TRBV9 with TRBJ1-5; D is unclear. V lost 3 bases and J lost 3, with 10 bases in between. This CDR3 has 14 amino acids. Germline V CDR1 and CDR2: SGDLS, YYNGEE. CDR3 nucleotides: TGTGCCAGCAGCGGGGGAGATAACAATCAGCCCCAGCATTTT. Protein: CASSGGDNNQPQHF.

This clone occurred a few times. J is TRBJ1-5 and V is TRBV30, with a tentative D call TRBD1 (6 bases). V lost 5 bases and J 5 bases, leaving 13 bases between the germline ends. Germline loops: CDR1 GTSNPN, CDR2 SVGIG (reference sequence). The CDR3 runs 13 residues. The CDR3 protein is CAWEGRGDQPQHF. CDR3 DNA: TGTGCCTGGGAGGGTAGGGGGGATCAGCCCCAGCATTTT.

This clone was counted only a few times. J is TRBJ2-1 and V is TRBV29-1; D may be TRBD1 (6 bases). The CDR3 contains 12 residues. Germline CDR1 reads SQVTM; CDR2 reads ANQGSEA. V dropped 4 bases and J dropped 8 bases, with 12 bases sitting between them. The CDR3 spells CSVVDSPHEQFF. The CDR3 region has the DNA TGCAGCGTTGTGGACAGTCCCCATGAGCAGTTCTTC.

The V gene is TRBV29-1, the J gene TRBJ2-3; tentative D call: TRBD2 (6 bases). The CDR3 covers 14 residues. The V end lost 2 bases, the J end lost 0 bases, and 9 bases lay between the germline ends. From germline, CDR1 is SQVTM and CDR2 ANQGSEA. CDR3 in amino acids: CSVESAGSTDTQYF. The DNA for the CDR3 is TGCAGCGTTGAAAGCGCGGGGAGCACAGATACGCAGTATTTT.

The chain links TRBV2 to TRBJ2-5; maybe TRBD2 (6 bases). The CDR3 extends over 13 amino acids. Germline V gene sequence: CDR1 SNHLY, CDR2 FYNNEI. The V gene lost 6 bases and the J gene lost 0 bases, with 8 bases spanning the gap. The CDR3 spells CASSRDYQETQYF. The CDR3 DNA reads TGTGCCAGCAGCCGGGACTACCAAGAGACCCAGTACTTC.

The V and J genes are TRBV28 and TRBJ2-7; 11 bases line up with TRBD2. The CDR3 length is 15 residues. Trimming cost V 4 bases and J 5 bases; bases outside gene matches: 7. The germline CDR1 and CDR2 sequences are MDHEN and SYDVKM. DNA for the CDR3: TGTGCCAGCAGTTCTCAACTAGCGGGAGCGGACGAGCAGTACTTC. It translates to CASSSQLAGADEQYF.

The rearrangement links TRBV6-5 to TRBJ1-4; a weak D match, TRBD1 (5 bases). Per the germline V gene, CDR1 is MNHEY and CDR2 is SVGAGI. The CDR3 contains 14 residues. With 0 bases removed from V and 3 bases from J, the gap between germline ends came to 5 bases. This CDR3 reads CASSYSGANEKLFF. In DNA form, the CDR3 reads TGTGCCAGCAGTTACTCGGGGGCTAATGAAAAACTGTTTTTT.

This chain connects TRBV15 to TRBJ2-4; 10 nucleotides align to TRBD2. With V trimmed by 1 base and J by 3 bases, 3 bases remained unmatched. This CDR3 comprises 16 residues. Germline V gene lookup returns CDR1 LNHNV and CDR2 YYDKDF (reference sequence). This CDR3 reads CATSRGTSGNKNIQYF. The CDR3 DNA reads as TGTGCCACCAGCAGAGGGACTAGCGGTAACAAAAACATTCAGTACTTC. Supplemented by reference TRBV15 and TRBJ2-4, the full variable domain reads DAMVIQNPRYQVTQFGKPVTLSCSQTLNHNVMYWYQQKSSQAPKLLFHYYDKDFNNEADTPDNFQSRRPNTSFCFLDIRSPGLGDTAMYLCATSRGTSGNKNIQYFGAGTRLSVL.

This chain connects TRBV7-9 to TRBJ2-7; D may correspond to TRBD1 or TRBD2 (5 bases each). Germline V gene sequence: CDR1 SEHNR, CDR2 FQNEAQ (reference sequence). V was clipped by 5 bases and J by 1 base, with 12 bases between them. This CDR3 contains 14 residues. CDR3 nucleotides: TGTGCCAGCAGCCGTAGGGACGGTTCCTACGAGCAGTACTTC. This codes for CASSRRDGSYEQYF.

J is TRBJ2-5 and V is TRBV7-2; maybe TRBD1 (5 bases). V was pared by 5 bases and J by 1 base, with 8 bases between. This CDR3 contains 13 residues. The germline CDR1 and CDR2 sequences are SGHTA and FQGNSA. Here the CDR3 reads CASSRGAQETQYF. DNA of the CDR3: TGTGCCAGCAGCCGTGGGGCCCAAGAGACCCAGTACTTC.

The V gene is TRBV30, the J gene TRBJ1-1; tentatively, D is TRBD1 (5 bases). The germline V gene has CDR1 GTSNPN and CDR2 SVGIG (reference sequence). The CDR3 is made up of 12 amino acids. Trimming cost V 2 bases and J 10 bases, with 14 bases left between them. The CDR3 sequence: CAWSPQTRGAFF. CDR3 in DNA: TGTGCCTGGAGTCCCCAGACGAGGGGAGCTTTCTTT.

The chain employs TRBV28 and TRBJ2-1; tentative D call: TRBD2 (6 bases). The CDR3 spans 16 residues. Trimming stripped 7 bases from V and 0 bases from J, with 16 bases between. Germline CDR1 MDHEN, CDR2 SYDVKM. CDR3 DNA sequence: TGTGCCAGCACTATCCGGGACTCTCTCTCCTACAATGAGCAGTTCTTC. Translating it yields CASTIRDSLSYNEQFF.

The J gene is TRBJ2-2, the V gene TRBV6-6, with TRBD2 as a possible D gene (7 bases). V was cut by 6 bases and J by 5 bases, with 19 bases left in between. In germline, CDR1 is MNHNY, CDR2 SVGAGI (reference sequence). The CDR3 is made up of 16 amino acids. Here the CDR3 reads CASSPTGREQTGELFF. The CDR3 region has the DNA TGTGCCAGCAGCCCCACAGGGCGGGAGCAAACCGGGGAGCTGTTTTTT.

The J gene is TRBJ2-3, the V gene TRBV29-1; tentatively, D is TRBD2 (5 bases). CDR1 and CDR2 from the germline V gene are SQVTM and ANQGSEA. V lost 4 bases and J lost 3, with 8 bases in between. The CDR3 loop spans 12 amino acids. The CDR3 here is CSVGRGTDTQYF. Written as DNA, the CDR3 is TGCAGCGTTGGACGGGGAACAGATACGCAGTATTTT.

This clone was found a few times. The chain employs TRBV29-1 and TRBJ2-7; no definite D call. The CDR3 has 14 residues. The germline V gene encodes CDR1 SQVTM and CDR2 ANQGSEA. Trimming took 0 bases from V and 9 from J, leaving 18 bases between them. The CDR3, as DNA: TGCAGCGTTGAAGAACAGCGAAGCCCTACGAGGCAGTACTTC. This translates into CSVEEQRSPTRQYF.

The V and J genes are TRBV2 and TRBJ2-7; the D gene is possibly TRBD2 (6 bases). V was cut by 3 bases and J by 6 bases, with 18 bases left in between. In germline, CDR1 is SNHLY, CDR2 FYNNEI. The CDR3 covers 15 residues. CDR3 sequence reads: CASSDGGELWGEQYF. The CDR3 coding sequence is TGTGCCAGCAGTGATGGAGGGGAATTGTGGGGCGAGCAGTACTTC.

This chain connects TRBV23-1 to TRBJ1-1; 7 nucleotides line up with TRBD1. TRBV23-1 is designated an ORF whose function remains uncertain. Unmatched junction bases numbered 7, after V lost 1 base and J lost 11 bases. The CDR3 sequence is 13 residues long. The CDR3 sequence is CASSQLTGERAFF. The CDR3 bases are TGCGCCAGCAGTCAATTAACAGGGGAACGCGCTTTCTTT.

J is TRBJ2-5 and V is TRBV18; TRBD1 aligns across 7 bases. The CDR3 length is 13 residues. CDR1 KGHSH and CDR2 LQKENI come from the germline V gene. Losses at the gene ends were 5 bases for V and 2 bases for J; bases not matched to a gene: 2. The CDR3 DNA reads as TGTGCCAGCTCATCGGGACAGCAAGAGACCCAGTACTTC. Its translation is CASSSGQQETQYF.